At least ten counts were recorded for the clone carrying this T cell receptor (beta chain). The data derive from a study of T cells in Graves' hyperthyroidism and ophthalmopathy. The overall study: Any treatment followed the collection of peripheral blood at initial diagnosis.

RNA transcripts served as the template for amplifying TCR beta CDR3 regions. RT-PCR in the first round (using the HTBI primer set) targeted the TCR CDR3. TCRdb recomputed calls from the multiplex PCR reads with MiXCR, one row per CDR3 protein. The sample has about 380,000 distinct CDR3 sequences; roughly 18% are singletons. Trimming cost V 4 bases and J 4 bases, with 12 bases left between them. The CDR3 runs 14 residues. The V gene's germline CDR1 is KGHDR and CDR2 SFDVKD. The sequence derives from a man younger than 35 with Graves' ophthalmopathy. The gene calls are TRBV24-1 and TRBJ1-1; no definite D call. Sample: blood. The CDR3 coding sequence is TGTGCCACCAGTGAAGGCGGACGGTTCACTGAAGCTTTCTTT. It is translated as CATSEGGRFTEAFF.